The present T cell receptor (beta chain) was sequenced within a study of blood T cell repertoires in COVID-19. In the authors' workflow: How many nucleated cells were present was estimated from reference gene primer amplification. Here immunoSEQ multiplex PCR was the method, and the copy in TCRdb shows in-frame clones only, minus some. D and trimming were read from the DNA, whereas the V and J calls and clone size are those reported in that table. This table holds more than 200,000 clones, about 85% found once. Between the trimmed V and J ends, which lost 1 base and 3 bases, there was a span of 13 bases. This CDR3 has 15 residues. Germline V gene lookup returns CDR1 SGHRS and CDR2 YFSETQ.

The sequence came from an elderly woman with acute or convalescent COVID-19. The chain employs TRBV5-1 and TRBJ1-1; D possibly corresponds to TRBD1 (6 bases). Sequenced input: peripheral blood. Written as DNA, the CDR3 is TGCGCCAGCAGCTTGCACAACAGGGCGGACACTGAAGCTTTCTTT. Translated, it gives CASSLHNRADTEAFF.